This T cell receptor beta chain was identified in a study of CD8+ T cells in alopecia areata. The wider study: Treatment of the treated patients consisted of oral tofacitinib, 5 to 10 mg twice daily.

Treatment defined: oral pan-JAK inhibitor, 5-10 mg twice daily. The sample holds a few counts of this clone. What it recognizes is unknown. Extracted RNA was reverse transcribed, and the resulting cDNA served as sequencing template. Here immunoSEQ multiplex PCR was the method, and the copy in TCRdb shows in-frame clones only, minus some. The repertoire consists of about 200,000 clones, with under 40% occurring once and the leading ten covering more than 0.4%. Findings and limits, study-wide: Scalp samples also yield sequences from resident alphabeta T cells of normal skin. Expanded CD8+ clones among the top 100, as well as scalp clonality, were significantly decreased by tofacitinib. Researchers report lesional scalp, most notably alopecia totalis/universalis, outstripped normal scalp in clonality.

The receptor was isolated from a human donor with alopecia areata. The sample here was CD4+ T cells sorted from blood, taken at roughly week 30, from a patient treated with tofacitinib.

CDR3 protein: CASSWTSGKAETQYF. The CDR3 nucleotides read TGTGCCAGCAGTTGGACTAGCGGGAAGGCGGAGACCCAGTACTTC. The genes are TRBV7-3 and TRBJ2-5; 12 bases agree with TRBD2. V lost 6 bases to trimming and J lost 5 bases; unmatched junction nucleotides: 7. Germline values: CDR1 SGHTA, CDR2 FQGTGA. CDR3 length: 15 amino acids.